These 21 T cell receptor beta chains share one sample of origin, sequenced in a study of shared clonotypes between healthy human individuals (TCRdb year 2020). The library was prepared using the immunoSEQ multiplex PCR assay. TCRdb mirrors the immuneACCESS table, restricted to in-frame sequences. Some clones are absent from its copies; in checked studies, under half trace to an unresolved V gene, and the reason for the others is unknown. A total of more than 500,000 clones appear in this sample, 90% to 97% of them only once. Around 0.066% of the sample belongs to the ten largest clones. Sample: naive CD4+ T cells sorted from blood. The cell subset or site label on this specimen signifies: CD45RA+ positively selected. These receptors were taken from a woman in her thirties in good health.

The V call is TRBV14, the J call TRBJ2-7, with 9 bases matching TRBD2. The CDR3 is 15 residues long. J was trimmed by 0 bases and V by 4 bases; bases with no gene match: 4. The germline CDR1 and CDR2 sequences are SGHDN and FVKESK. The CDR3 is CASSRAGGSSYEQYF. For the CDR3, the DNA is TGTGCCAGCAGCCGGGCGGGAGGGAGCTCCTACGAGCAGTACTTC.

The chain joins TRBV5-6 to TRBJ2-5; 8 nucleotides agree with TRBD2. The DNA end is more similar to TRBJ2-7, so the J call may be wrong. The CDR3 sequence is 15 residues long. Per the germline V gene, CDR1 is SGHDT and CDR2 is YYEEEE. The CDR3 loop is CASSPGVAGLYEQYF. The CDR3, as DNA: TGTGCCAGCAGCCCGGGGGTAGCGGGACTCTACGAGCAGTACTTC.

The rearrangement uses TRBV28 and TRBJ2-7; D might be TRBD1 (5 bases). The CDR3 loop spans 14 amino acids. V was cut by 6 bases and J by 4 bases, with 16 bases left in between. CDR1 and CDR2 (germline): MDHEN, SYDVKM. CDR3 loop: CASSLGSTGYEQYF. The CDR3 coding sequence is TGTGCCAGCAGCCTAGGGTCTACAGGTTACGAGCAGTACTTC.

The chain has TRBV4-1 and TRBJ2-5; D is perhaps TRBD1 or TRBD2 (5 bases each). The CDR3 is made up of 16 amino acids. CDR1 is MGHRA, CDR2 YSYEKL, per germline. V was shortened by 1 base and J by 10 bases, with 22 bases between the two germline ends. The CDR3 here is CASSQGPWLGLGDQYF. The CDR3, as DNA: TGCGCCAGCAGCCAAGGGCCCTGGCTGGGCCTGGGGGACCAGTACTTC.

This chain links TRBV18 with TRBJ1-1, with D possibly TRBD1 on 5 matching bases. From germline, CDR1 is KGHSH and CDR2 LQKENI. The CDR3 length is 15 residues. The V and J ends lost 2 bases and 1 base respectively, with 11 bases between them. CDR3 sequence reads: CASSPRGARNTEAFF. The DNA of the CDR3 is TGTGCCAGCTCACCAAGGGGCGCGCGGAACACTGAAGCTTTCTTT.

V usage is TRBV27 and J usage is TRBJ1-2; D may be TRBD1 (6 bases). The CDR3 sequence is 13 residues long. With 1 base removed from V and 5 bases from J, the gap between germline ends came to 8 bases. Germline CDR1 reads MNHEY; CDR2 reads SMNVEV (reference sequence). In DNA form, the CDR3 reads TGTGCCAGCAGTTTATGGCAGGGGTATGGCTACACCTTC. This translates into CASSLWQGYGYTF.

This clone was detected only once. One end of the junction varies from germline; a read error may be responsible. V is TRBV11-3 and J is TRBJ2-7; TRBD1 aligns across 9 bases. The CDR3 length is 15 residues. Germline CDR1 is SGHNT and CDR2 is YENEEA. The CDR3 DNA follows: TGTGCCAGCAGCCTAGAGGGGACAGGGTTATACGAGCAGTACTTC. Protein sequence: CASSLEGTGLYEQYF.

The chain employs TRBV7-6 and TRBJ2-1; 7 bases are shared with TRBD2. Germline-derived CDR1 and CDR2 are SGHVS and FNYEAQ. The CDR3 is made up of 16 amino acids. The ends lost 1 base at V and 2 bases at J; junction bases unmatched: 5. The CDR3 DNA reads TGTGCCAGCAGCTTAGTGGCTAGCGGAACCTACAATGAGCAGTTCTTC. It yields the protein CASSLVASGTYNEQFF.

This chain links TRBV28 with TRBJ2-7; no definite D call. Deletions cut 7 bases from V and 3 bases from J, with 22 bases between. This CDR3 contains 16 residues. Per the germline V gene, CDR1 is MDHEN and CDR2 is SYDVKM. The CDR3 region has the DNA TGTGCCAGCACCGACTCCGAGCTTGGAATACACTACGAGCAGTACTTC. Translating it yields CASTDSELGIHYEQYF.

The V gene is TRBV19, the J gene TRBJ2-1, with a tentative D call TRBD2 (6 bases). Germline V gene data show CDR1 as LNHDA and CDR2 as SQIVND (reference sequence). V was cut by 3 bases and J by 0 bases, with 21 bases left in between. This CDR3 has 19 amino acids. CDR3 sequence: CASSIPGSGPETSYNEQFF. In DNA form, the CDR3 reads TGTGCCAGTAGTATCCCCGGGAGCGGGCCCGAGACCTCCTACAATGAGCAGTTCTTC. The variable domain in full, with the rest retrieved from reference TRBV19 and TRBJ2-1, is DGGITQSPKYLFRKEGQNVTLSCEQNLNHDAMYWYRQDPGQGLRLIYYSQIVNDFQKGDIAEGYSVSREKKESFPLTVTSAQKNPTAFYLCASSIPGSGPETSYNEQFFGPGTRLTVL.

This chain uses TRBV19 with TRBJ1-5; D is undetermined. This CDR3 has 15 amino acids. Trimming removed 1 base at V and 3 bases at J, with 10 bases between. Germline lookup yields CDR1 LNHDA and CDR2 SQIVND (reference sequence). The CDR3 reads CASSIVGLHNQPQHF. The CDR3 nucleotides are TGTGCCAGTAGTATAGTAGGGTTACACAATCAGCCCCAGCATTTT.

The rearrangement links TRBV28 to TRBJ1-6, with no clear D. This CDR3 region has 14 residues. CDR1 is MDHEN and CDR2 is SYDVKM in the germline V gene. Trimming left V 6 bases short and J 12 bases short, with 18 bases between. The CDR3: CASSPGSDAGPLHF. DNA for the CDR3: TGTGCCAGCAGCCCCGGGTCTGATGCGGGACCCCTCCACTTT.

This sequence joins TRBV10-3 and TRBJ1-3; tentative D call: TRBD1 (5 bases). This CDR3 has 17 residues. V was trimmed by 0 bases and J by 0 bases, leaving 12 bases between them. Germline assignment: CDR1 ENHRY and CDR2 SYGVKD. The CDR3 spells CAISESGGLSSGNTIYF. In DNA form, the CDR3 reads TGTGCCATCAGTGAGTCCGGGGGACTGAGCTCTGGAAACACCATATATTTT.

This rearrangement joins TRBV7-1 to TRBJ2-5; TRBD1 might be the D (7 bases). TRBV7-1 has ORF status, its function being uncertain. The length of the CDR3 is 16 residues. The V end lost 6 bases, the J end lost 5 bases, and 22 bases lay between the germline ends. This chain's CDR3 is CASSPNPGGKGETQYF. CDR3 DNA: TGTGCCAGCAGTCCGAACCCAGGGGGGAAGGGGGAGACCCAGTACTTC.

The CDR3, as DNA: TGTGCCAGTAGTCCCAGACGCGCGGGTGGCTACACCTTC. It codes for CASSPRRAGGYTF. This chain uses TRBV19 with TRBJ1-2; D uncertain. CDR1 is LNHDA and CDR2 is SQIVND in the germline V gene (reference sequence). There are 13 residues in the CDR3. Trimming took 5 bases from V and 7 from J, leaving 14 bases between them.

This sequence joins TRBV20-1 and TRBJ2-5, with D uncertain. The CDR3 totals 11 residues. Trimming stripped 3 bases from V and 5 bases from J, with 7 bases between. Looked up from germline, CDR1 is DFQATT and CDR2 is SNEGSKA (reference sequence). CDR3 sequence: CSARERETQYF. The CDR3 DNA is TGCAGTGCTAGGGAAAGGGAGACCCAGTACTTC.

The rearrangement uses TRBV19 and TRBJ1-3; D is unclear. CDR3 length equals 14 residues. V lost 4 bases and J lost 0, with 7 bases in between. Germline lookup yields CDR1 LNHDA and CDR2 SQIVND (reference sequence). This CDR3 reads CASSNDYSGNTIYF. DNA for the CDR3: TGTGCCAGTAGTAACGACTACTCTGGAAACACCATATATTTT.

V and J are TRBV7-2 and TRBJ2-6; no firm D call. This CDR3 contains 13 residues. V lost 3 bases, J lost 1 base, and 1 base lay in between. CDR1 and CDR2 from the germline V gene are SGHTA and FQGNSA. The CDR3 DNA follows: TGTGCCAGCAGCTTTTCTGGGGCCAACGTCCTGACTTTC. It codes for CASSFSGANVLTF.

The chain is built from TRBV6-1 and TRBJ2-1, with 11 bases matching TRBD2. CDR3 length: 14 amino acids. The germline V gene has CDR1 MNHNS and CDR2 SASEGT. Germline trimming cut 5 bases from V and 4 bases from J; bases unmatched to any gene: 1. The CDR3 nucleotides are TGTGCCAGCAGTCGGACTAGCGGGTACAATGAGCAGTTCTTC. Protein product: CASSRTSGYNEQFF.

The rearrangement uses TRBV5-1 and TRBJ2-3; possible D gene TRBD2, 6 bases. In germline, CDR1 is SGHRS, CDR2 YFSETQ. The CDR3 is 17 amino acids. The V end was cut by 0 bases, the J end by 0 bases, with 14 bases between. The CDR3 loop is CASSLAGTSKSTDTQYF. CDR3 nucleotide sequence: TGCGCCAGCAGCTTGGCCGGGACTTCCAAAAGCACAGATACGCAGTATTTT. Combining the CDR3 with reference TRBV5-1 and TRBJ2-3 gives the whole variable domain KAGVTQTPRYLIKTRGQQVTLSCSPISGHRSVSWYQQTPGQGLQFLFEYFSETQRNKGNFPGRFSGRQFSNSRSEMNVSTLELGDSALYLCASSLAGTSKSTDTQYFGPGTRLTVL.

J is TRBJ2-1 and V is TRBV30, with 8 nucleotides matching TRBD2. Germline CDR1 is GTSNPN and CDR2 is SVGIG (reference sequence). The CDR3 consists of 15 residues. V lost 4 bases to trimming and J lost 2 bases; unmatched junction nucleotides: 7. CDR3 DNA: TGTGCCTGGAACTTAGCGGGGCTTCCCTACAATGAGCAGTTCTTC. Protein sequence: CAWNLAGLPYNEQFF.